This T cell receptor beta chain was sequenced during a study of blood T cell repertoires in COVID-19. TCRdb's copy holds only in-frame clones and misses some; the assay was immunoSEQ multiplex PCR. The table has some 270,000 clones, 85% to 95% seen once. The CDR3 runs 15 residues. V trimming: 4 bases; J trimming: 7 bases; junction bases outside the gene matches: 8. Germline V CDR1 and CDR2: SQVTM, ANQGSEA. This clone was recorded only once. The specimen sequenced was PBMCs or T cells enriched from blood (not recorded which). The chain has TRBV29-1 and TRBJ1-5, with 12 bases lining up with TRBD1. This sequence originates from a man between 35 and 55 years old who had been exposed to COVID-19. CDR3: CSVATGQGARQPQHF. DNA of the CDR3: TGCAGCGTTGCAACGGGACAGGGGGCAAGACAGCCCCAGCATTTT.